This is a list of T cell receptor beta chains from one sample in a study of CD8 T cells in Susac syndrome. TCRdb called the immunoSEQ multiplex PCR reads again in MiXCR, with one record for every CDR3 protein. This sample has 200,000 to 250,000 distinct CDR3 sequences, with about 95% found just once. The sequenced material came from CD4+ T cells from PBMCs. The receptors were sampled from a human donor with multiple sclerosis. The CDR3 runs from the conserved cysteine through the conserved F or W. A D gene is named only where the DNA matches it firmly. Not all rows give a size; the values are once, few, many and, for expanded clones, a class.

NA	NA	TRBV9	TRBJ1-2	TGTGCCAGCAGTGCCGGGCCCCGCAGTGGCTACACCTTC	CASSAGPRSGYTF
NA	NA	TRBV27	TRBJ2-3	TGTGCCAGCAGTGGCTCTTCAGTGGCAGATACGCAGTATTTT	CASSGSSVADTQYF
NA	NA	TRBV20-1	TRBJ2-3	TGCAGTGCTAGAGCGCCGGGGGATTTCACAGATACGCAGTATTTT	CSARAPGDFTDTQYF
NA	NA	TRBV10-3	TRBJ1-1	TGTGCCACACGAACAGGGATGAACACTGAAGCTTTCTTT	CATRTGMNTEAFF
NA	TRBD1	TRBV20-1	TRBJ1-5	TGCAGTGCTAGCAAGACAGGGGGTCAGCCCCAGCATTTT	CSASKTGGQPQHF
NA	NA	TRBV20-1	TRBJ1-2	TGCAGTGCTAGATCAGGACTGGAAAACTTGATCGGTGGCTACACCTTC	CSARSGLENLIGGYTF
NA	NA	TRBV9	TRBJ1-3	TGTGCCAGCAGCGTAGACAGGACTGGAAACACCATATATTTT	CASSVDRTGNTIYF
NA	NA	TRBV5-1	TRBJ2-2	TGCGCCAGCAGCACCGCGATCACCGGGGAGCTGTTTTTT	CASSTAITGELFF
NA	NA	TRBV20-1	TRBJ2-5	TGCAGTGCTAGTTCCGGGAGAGCCACCCAAGAGACCCAGTACTTC	CSASSGRATQETQYF
once	NA	TRBV12-3/TRBV12-4	TRBJ2-1	TGTGCCAGCAGTCGAAGGATTGACAATGAGCAGTTCTTC	CASSRRIDNEQFF
NA	TRBD2	TRBV29-1	TRBJ2-1	TGCAGCGGGGGACTAGCGGGAGGCCATGAGCAGTTCTTC	CSGGLAGGHEQFF
NA	NA	TRBV3-1	TRBJ2-7	TGTGCCAGCAGCCCACCGGACAGAGAGGAGCAGTACTTC	CASSPPDREEQYF
once	NA	TRBV28	TRBJ2-1	TGTGCCAGCAGGCTACAGGGTAATGAGCAGTTCTTC	CASRLQGNEQFF
NA	NA	TRBV3-1	TRBJ1-2	TGTGCCAGCAGCCGCGATGCGGCTTGGAGTTGGGGCTACACCTTC	CASSRDAAWSWGYTF
NA	TRBD2	TRBV20-1	TRBJ2-7	TGCAGTGCTAGTTTAGCGGGAAACTACGAGCAGTACTTC	CSASLAGNYEQYF
few	TRBD1	TRBV7-7	TRBJ2-5	TGTGCCAGCAGCTTCACAGGGGGCGCGGGGGAGACCCAGTACTTC	CASSFTGGAGETQYF
NA	NA	TRBV11-2	TRBJ2-1	TGTGCCAGCAGCTTAGATCGGCTAGCAGGGATTGAGTTCTTC	CASSLDRLAGIEFF
NA	NA	TRBV29-1	TRBJ1-1	TGCAGCGTTGCGGTACACAACACTGAAGCTTTCTTT	CSVAVHNTEAFF
NA	TRBD1	TRBV6-5	TRBJ2-1	TGTGCCACCAGTTTGCATCCGGGACAGTATGGGAATGAGCAGTTCTTC	CATSLHPGQYGNEQFF
NA	NA	TRBV12-3/TRBV12-4	TRBJ2-3	TGTGCCAGCAGCCCGGTCGGAGATACGCAGTATTTT	CASSPVGDTQYF
NA	NA	TRBV14	TRBJ1-2	TGTGCCAGCAGCCAAGATTCAGTTGATGGCTACACCTTC	CASSQDSVDGYTF
NA	TRBD2	TRBV12-3/TRBV12-4	TRBJ2-5	TGTGCCAGCAGTCCTGGACTAGCGGGGGTTTACCAAGAGACCCAGTACTTC	CASSPGLAGVYQETQYF
NA	NA	TRBV7-9	TRBJ2-7	TGTGCCGGCAGTCGCACTGACTCCTACGAGCAGTACTTC	CAGSRTDSYEQYF
NA	NA	TRBV11-1	TRBJ2-7	TGTGCCAGCAGCCCAACAGTCTACGAGCAGTACTTC	CASSPTVYEQYF
NA	TRBD2	TRBV18	TRBJ2-1	TGTGCCAGCTCACCACAGCGCGGGGGGGCCTACAATGAGCAGTTCTTC	CASSPQRGGAYNEQFF
NA	NA	TRBV28	TRBJ2-3	TGTGCCAGCAGGTCAGGGGCCATGGGCACAGATACGCAGTATTTT	CASRSGAMGTDTQYF
NA	TRBD2	TRBV7-3	TRBJ2-1	TGTGCCAGCAGCCTCAAGCGGGAGGGCCGTATGAATGAGCAGTTCTTC	CASSLKREGRMNEQFF
NA	NA	TRBV5-1	TRBJ2-5	TGCGCCAGCAGCTTGTCCAGGGCGGAGACCCAGTACTTC	CASSLSRAETQYF
NA	NA	TRBV29-1	TRBJ1-2	TGCAGCGCCCTGAGTGTTGGCAGCTATGGCTACACCTTC	CSALSVGSYGYTF
NA	TRBD2	TRBV9	TRBJ2-1	TGTGCCAGCAGCGTATACCCCCTTTGGGCGGGAGGAGATAATGAGCAGTTCTTC	CASSVYPLWAGGDNEQFF
NA	TRBD2	TRBV24-1	TRBJ2-3	TGTGCCACCAGTGATGCCGGGACTAGCGGACCCACAGATACGCAGTATTTT	CATSDAGTSGPTDTQYF
NA	NA	TRBV29-1	TRBJ2-7	TGCAGCGTTGAATCCGGGGGTTACGAGCAGTACTTC	CSVESGGYEQYF
NA	NA	TRBV25-1	TRBJ1-2	TGTGCCAGCAGTGATGGGGTTTATGGCTACACCTTC	CASSDGVYGYTF
NA	NA	TRBV2	TRBJ2-2	TGTGCCAGCGGTGGGGGTGGCCGGGCCACCGGGGAGCTGTTTTTT	CASGGGGRATGELFF
NA	TRBD2	TRBV27	TRBJ2-7	TGTGCCAGCAAACTAGCGGGCGGCTCCTACGAGCAGTACTTC	CASKLAGGSYEQYF
NA	NA	TRBV7-9	TRBJ1-1	TGTGCCAGCAGCCCCCTTAAGGACGGGAACACTGAAGCTTTCTTT	CASSPLKDGNTEAFF
NA	NA	TRBV5-1	TRBJ2-4	TGCGCCAGCAGCGTACAGGGAGGCGCCAAAAACATTCAGTACTTC	CASSVQGGAKNIQYF
NA	NA	TRBV3-1	TRBJ2-1	TGTGCCAGCAGCCAAGAGTTGCTAGGTCTGCGGGGTGAGCAGTTCTTC	CASSQELLGLRGEQFF
NA	NA	TRBV29-1	TRBJ2-7	TGCAGCGTTGTCGGGAGCTCCTACGAGCAGTACTTC	CSVVGSSYEQYF
NA	TRBD1	TRBV10-3	TRBJ2-5	TGTGCCATCAGTGAGAGGCAGGGGGCAGAGACCCAGTACTTC	CAISERQGAETQYF
NA	NA	TRBV6-5	TRBJ1-1	TGTGCCAGCCACCCAGGTCCGGCTGAAGCTTTCTTT	CASHPGPAEAFF
NA	NA	TRBV5-1	TRBJ2-3	TGCGCCAGCAGCTTGGTGGCAGACACAGATACGCAGTATTTT	CASSLVADTDTQYF
once	TRBD2	TRBV20-1	TRBJ2-5	TGCAGTGCTAGTCAGCTCCCCGGGACTAGCGCCGGGACCCAGTACTTC	CSASQLPGTSAGTQYF
NA	TRBD2	TRBV30	TRBJ2-3	TGTGCCTGGAGTGTTATAGCGGGAGATACGCAGTATTTT	CAWSVIAGDTQYF
NA	NA	TRBV20-1	TRBJ2-7	TGCAGTGCCAGCACATCCGGATTGGGGATGCAGTACTTC	CSASTSGLGMQYF
NA	NA	TRBV25-1	TRBJ1-2	TGTGCCAGCAGTATCAGGGAAAACTATGGCTACACCTTC	CASSIRENYGYTF
NA	TRBD1	TRBV29-1	TRBJ2-7	TGCAGCGTCGGGGGACAGGGCCACGAGCAGTACTTC	CSVGGQGHEQYF
NA	NA	TRBV14	TRBJ2-1	TGTGCCAGCAGCCGGGACAAGCAGTTCTTC	CASSRDKQFF
few	NA	TRBV18	TRBJ2-7	TGTGCCAGCTCACCCGCCCTCTACGAGCAGTACTTC	CASSPALYEQYF
NA	NA	TRBV27	TRBJ2-1	TGTGCCAGCAGACAACGCGGCCATGAGCAGTTCTTC	CASRQRGHEQFF
NA	NA	TRBV10-3	TRBJ1-2	TGTGCCATCAGTCCAGGGAACTATGGCTACACCTTC	CAISPGNYGYTF
NA	NA	TRBV12-3/TRBV12-4	TRBJ2-3	TGTGCCAGCAGTCCCTGGAGCGGTGTTAGCACAGATACGCAGTATTTT	CASSPWSGVSTDTQYF
NA	TRBD1	TRBV12-3/TRBV12-4	TRBJ1-2	TGTGCCAGCAGTTTAGACAGGGGGCATGGCTACACCTTC	CASSLDRGHGYTF